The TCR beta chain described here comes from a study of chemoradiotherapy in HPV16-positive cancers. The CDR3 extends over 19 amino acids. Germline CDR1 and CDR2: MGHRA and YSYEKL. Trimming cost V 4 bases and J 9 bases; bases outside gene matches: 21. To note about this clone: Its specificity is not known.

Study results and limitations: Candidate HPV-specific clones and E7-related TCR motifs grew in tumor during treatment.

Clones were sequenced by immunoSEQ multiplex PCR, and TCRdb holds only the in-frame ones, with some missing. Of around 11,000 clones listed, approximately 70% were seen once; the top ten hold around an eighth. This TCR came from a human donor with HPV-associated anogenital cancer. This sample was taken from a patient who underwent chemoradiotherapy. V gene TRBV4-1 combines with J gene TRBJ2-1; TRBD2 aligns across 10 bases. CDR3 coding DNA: TGCGCCAGCAGCCTACGAGAAAGCGGGGGGGCCTATAGTCAGGGTGAGCAGTTCTTC. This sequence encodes CASSLRESGGAYSQGEQFF.